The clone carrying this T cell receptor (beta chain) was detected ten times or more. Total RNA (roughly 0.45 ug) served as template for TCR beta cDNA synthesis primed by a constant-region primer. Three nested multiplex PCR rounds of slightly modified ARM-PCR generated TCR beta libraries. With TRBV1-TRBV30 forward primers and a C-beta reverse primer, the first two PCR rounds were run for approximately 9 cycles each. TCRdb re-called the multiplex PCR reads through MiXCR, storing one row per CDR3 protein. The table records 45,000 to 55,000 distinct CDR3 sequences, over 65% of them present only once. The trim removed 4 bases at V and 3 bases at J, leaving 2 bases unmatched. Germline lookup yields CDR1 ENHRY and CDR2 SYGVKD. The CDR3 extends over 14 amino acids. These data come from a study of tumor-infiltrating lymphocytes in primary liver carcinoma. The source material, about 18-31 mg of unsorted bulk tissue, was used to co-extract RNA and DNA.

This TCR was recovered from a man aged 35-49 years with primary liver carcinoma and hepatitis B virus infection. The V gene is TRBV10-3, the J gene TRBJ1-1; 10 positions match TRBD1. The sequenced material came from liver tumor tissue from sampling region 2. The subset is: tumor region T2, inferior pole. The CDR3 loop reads CAISGTGGDTEAFF. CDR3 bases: TGTGCCATCAGTGGGACAGGGGGGGACACTGAAGCTTTCTTT.